A selection of T cell receptor beta chains follows, all from one sample in a study of T cells after somatic rescue of genetic block. Assay: immunoSEQ multiplex PCR; the TCRdb copy retains only in-frame clones and omits some. The sample has around 67,000 clones, roughly 88% seen once. The sequencing input was peripheral blood mononuclear cells (PBMCs). These receptors were taken from a man aged 25 to 40. Each CDR3 is given with its conserved first and last residue. A D gene is named only where the DNA matches it firmly. Size tells how often a clone was seen (once, few, many) or the class of an expanded clone, and some rows leave it out.

J	size	V	D	DNA	CDR3
TRBJ1-2	NA	TRBV7-6	NA	TGTGCCAGCTGCCCTGGAGGGAACTGCGCTGGCTACACCTTC	CASCPGGNCAGYTF
TRBJ2-3	NA	TRBV20-1	NA	TGCAGTGCTGGGGGGCGCCAAGCGCAGTATTTT	CSAGGRQAQYF
TRBJ2-7	NA	TRBV6-6	NA	TGTGCCAGCAGTTACTCAAAAGTGTACGAGCAGTACTTC	CASSYSKVYEQYF
TRBJ2-7	NA	TRBV11-2	NA	TGTGCCAGCAGCTTAGATCTATGGGGGGAGCAGTACTTC	CASSLDLWGEQYF
TRBJ1-6	NA	TRBV7-2	NA	TGTGCCAGCAGCTTATACGTTAATTCACCCCTCCACTTT	CASSLYVNSPLHF
TRBJ2-5	NA	TRBV9	TRBD2	TGTGCCAGCAGCGGGGGACTAGGGGTTGAGACCCAGTACTTC	CASSGGLGVETQYF
TRBJ1-2	NA	TRBV19	TRBD1	TGTGCCAGTAGTCCTCCCGGGACAGGGGGCGGTGGCTACACCTTC	CASSPPGTGGGGYTF
TRBJ2-7	once	TRBV2	TRBD1	TGTGCCAGCAGTGAACAGGGGGCTAACGAGCAGTACTTC	CASSEQGANEQYF
TRBJ2-7	NA	TRBV11-2	TRBD2	TGTGCCAGCAGCTTAGATCGTTTAGCGGGGAACGAGCAGTACTTC	CASSLDRLAGNEQYF
TRBJ2-5	NA	TRBV5-8	TRBD2	TGTGCCAGCAGCTTGGGCACTAGCGGGAGGGCCGGAGAGACCCAGTACTTC	CASSLGTSGRAGETQYF
TRBJ1-1	NA	TRBV7-8	TRBD1	TGTGCCAGCAGCTTAGGGGGACAGGGGGCTCGAAGGACTGAAGCTTTCTTT	CASSLGGQGARRTEAFF
TRBJ2-7	NA	TRBV7-8	NA	TGTGCCAGCAGCTTAGGGGTGTGGGGGGCCGAGCAGTACTTC	CASSLGVWGAEQYF
TRBJ2-3	NA	TRBV7-9	NA	TGTGCCAGCAGCCCCCCGGGCTCCCCTAGCACAGATACGCAGTATTTT	CASSPPGSPSTDTQYF
TRBJ2-5	NA	TRBV2	TRBD1	TGTGCCAGCAGCAAAGGACAGGGACGCTTCCAAGAGACCCAGTACTTC	CASSKGQGRFQETQYF
TRBJ2-7	NA	TRBV11-2	TRBD2	TGTGCCAGCAGCCCCGGGGGGAGCTCCTACGAGCAGTACTTC	CASSPGGSSYEQYF
TRBJ2-1	once	TRBV11-3	NA	TGTGCCAGCAGCTTAGGGGGGGACCTCGGCTATGAGCAGTTCTTC	CASSLGGDLGYEQFF
TRBJ1-1	NA	TRBV6-4	TRBD1	TGTGCCAGCAGATACCTCGTCAGGGGGTTGGACACTGAAGCTTTCTTT	CASRYLVRGLDTEAFF
TRBJ1-1	NA	TRBV6-1	TRBD1	TGTGCCAGCAGACCACCAGGGACAGAAAGGGAAGCTTTCTTT	CASRPPGTEREAFF
TRBJ1-4	NA	TRBV18	TRBD1	TGTGCCAGCTCATTACAACCGGGACAGACAAATGAAAAACTGTTTTTT	CASSLQPGQTNEKLFF
TRBJ1-5	NA	TRBV11-2	NA	TGTGCCAGCAGCTTAGAAAGAGTAAATCAGCCCCAGCATTTT	CASSLERVNQPQHF
TRBJ2-7	NA	TRBV6-5	NA	TGTGCCAGCACGCGTGGCGCTACCTACGAGCAGTACTTC	CASTRGATYEQYF
TRBJ2-5	once	TRBV7-9	TRBD2	TGTGCCAGCAGCCCAGGACTAGCGGGAGGCCAAGAGACCCAGTACTTC	CASSPGLAGGQETQYF
TRBJ2-2	NA	TRBV30	TRBD1	TGTGCCTATACAACAGGGGGCTTTACGACCGGGGAGCTGTTTTTT	CAYTTGGFTTGELFF
TRBJ1-2	NA	TRBV10-3	NA	TGTGCCATCAGTCGGGACATTGAATTCTATGGCTACACCTTC	CAISRDIEFYGYTF
TRBJ1-1	NA	TRBV6-1	NA	TGTGCCAGCACCAGAGGACAGAACACTGAAGCTTTCTTT	CASTRGQNTEAFF
TRBJ2-5	NA	TRBV12-5	NA	TGTGCTAGTGCCCCAACCGGGGGCAACCAAGAGACCCAGTACTTC	CASAPTGGNQETQYF
TRBJ1-4	NA	TRBV5-1	NA	TGCGCCAGCAGGGGAAGGGTAGGCCCTAATGAAAAACTGTTTTTT	CASRGRVGPNEKLFF
TRBJ2-6	NA	TRBV19	NA	TGTGCCAGTAGTATCGCGTCAGGGAGGTCTGGGGCCAACGTCCTGACTTTC	CASSIASGRSGANVLTF
TRBJ2-1	NA	TRBV7-9	TRBD1	TGTGCCAGCAGCCCACGGGACAGGAGATCCTACAATGAGCAGTTCTTC	CASSPRDRRSYNEQFF
TRBJ2-7	once	TRBV11-2	NA	TGTGCCAGCAGCCCCGACCCTCTTATAGCGGCAAACGAGCAGTACTTC	CASSPDPLIAANEQYF
TRBJ2-5	NA	TRBV20-1	NA	TGCAGTGCTAATGGTGGGGAGACCCAGTACTTC	CSANGGETQYF
TRBJ2-1	NA	TRBV11-3	TRBD2	TGTGCCAGCAGCCCAACGGGACTAGCGGGGGGCGATGAGCAGTTCTTC	CASSPTGLAGGDEQFF
TRBJ2-5	few	TRBV20-1	NA	TGCAGTGCCCAGTACCAAGAGACCCAGTACTTC	CSAQYQETQYF
TRBJ2-5	few	TRBV18	NA	TGTGCCAGCTCGCTAGACAATCCAGAGACCCAGTACTTC	CASSLDNPETQYF
TRBJ1-2	NA	TRBV29-1	NA	TGCAGCGTTGTTACAAGGGATATCTATGGCTACACCTTC	CSVVTRDIYGYTF
TRBJ2-7	NA	TRBV4-1	TRBD1	TGCGCCAGCAGCTTACGAGGGACAGGGGTCTACGAGCAGTACTTC	CASSLRGTGVYEQYF
TRBJ1-1	once	TRBV5-1	NA	TGCGCCAGCGGGGGCCAAAACACTGAAGCTTTCTTT	CASGGQNTEAFF
TRBJ2-7	NA	TRBV14	NA	TGTGCCAGCAGCCAAGATGAGTGGGGTGGCTCCTACGAGCAGTACTTC	CASSQDEWGGSYEQYF
TRBJ2-1	NA	TRBV10-1	TRBD1	TGCGCCAGCAGGCCGGGACAGGGGGCGCAGAGGCACGATTCCAATGAGCAGTTCTTC	CASRPGQGAQRHDSNEQFF
TRBJ2-3	NA	TRBV9	NA	TGTGCCAGCAGCCAAGGACTACCGGTGGATACGCAGTATTTT	CASSQGLPVDTQYF
TRBJ2-2	NA	TRBV5-1	TRBD2	TGCGCCAGCAGCCCCCCCGGACTAGCGGGAACCGGGGAGCTGTTTTTT	CASSPPGLAGTGELFF
TRBJ2-5	few	TRBV5-1	NA	TGCGCCAGCAGGTATGACAGTCAAGAGACCCAGTACTTC	CASRYDSQETQYF
TRBJ2-7	NA	TRBV4-3	TRBD1	TGCGCCAGCAGCCAAGACAGGGGGTACGAGCAGTACTTC	CASSQDRGYEQYF
TRBJ2-7	NA	TRBV29-1	NA	TGCAGCGTTGAATTAGAGGGCACCCACGAGCAGTACTTC	CSVELEGTHEQYF
TRBJ1-2	NA	TRBV5-6	TRBD1	TGTGCCAGCAGCTTGGACAGGGGTATGGCTAACTATGGCTACACCTTC	CASSLDRGMANYGYTF
TRBJ2-3	NA	TRBV10-2	TRBD2	TGCGCCAGCAGTGAGCAGGCTAGCGGGAGTGCAGATACGCAGTATTTT	CASSEQASGSADTQYF
TRBJ2-3	NA	TRBV7-9	NA	TGTGCCAGCAGCTTGGGGGGAGCCACAGATACGCAGTATTTT	CASSLGGATDTQYF
TRBJ2-7	NA	TRBV2	NA	TGTGCCAGCAGTGATGGACAGATCTCCTACGAGCAGTACTTC	CASSDGQISYEQYF
TRBJ1-5	NA	TRBV5-1	NA	TGCGCCAGCAGCACTGGTTGGGGAGTCGGCAATCAGCCCCAGCATTTT	CASSTGWGVGNQPQHF
TRBJ1-1	NA	TRBV7-3	NA	TGTGCCAGCAGCACACAAGTATTTGCGGGGCAGTTGAACACTGAAGCTTTCTTT	CASSTQVFAGQLNTEAFF
TRBJ1-4	once	TRBV5-4	NA	TGTGCCAGCAGCTTGAGGAATAATGAAAAACTGTTTTTT	CASSLRNNEKLFF
TRBJ2-1	NA	TRBV11-3	NA	TGTGCCAGCAGCCCGGAGAGGCGCAATGAGCAGTTCTTC	CASSPERRNEQFF
TRBJ2-2	NA	TRBV7-8	NA	TGTGCCAGCAGCTTCTCGGGTAGGAGGGGCCTCGGGGAGCTGTTTTTT	CASSFSGRRGLGELFF
TRBJ1-5	NA	TRBV19	TRBD1	TGTGCCAGTAAGAACAGGGGCTCCTATAGCAATCAGCCCCAGCATTTT	CASKNRGSYSNQPQHF
TRBJ2-7	NA	TRBV6-4	TRBD2	TGTGCCAGCAGTGTACTAGCGGGGGGCCCCTACGAGCAGTACTTC	CASSVLAGGPYEQYF
TRBJ2-5	NA	TRBV2	TRBD1	TGTGCCGGCTTGGGACAGGCCCTAGAGACCCAGTACTTC	CAGLGQALETQYF
TRBJ1-2	NA	TRBV19	TRBD1	TGTGCCAGTAGGATCGACAGGGGTGGTGGCTACACCTTC	CASRIDRGGGYTF
TRBJ2-7	NA	TRBV10-2	NA	TGCGCCAGCCTGAGCGAGGAGTACGAGCAGTACTTC	CASLSEEYEQYF
TRBJ1-4	NA	TRBV7-8	TRBD1	TGTGCCAGCAGCTTAGTAGGCAGGGGGCCTGAAAAACTGTTTTTT	CASSLVGRGPEKLFF
TRBJ2-7	NA	TRBV4-2	NA	TGTGCCAGCAGCCAATATCGGGACCAATCCTACGAGCAGTACTTC	CASSQYRDQSYEQYF